Presented here are 21 T cell receptor beta chains from one specimen sequenced in a study of T cells in Graves' hyperthyroidism and ophthalmopathy. TCR beta CDR3 regions were amplified from RNA. HTBI primers were used for first-round RT-PCR of the TCR CDR3. TCRdb reanalysed the multiplex PCR reads using MiXCR and keeps one entry per CDR3 protein. The table shows about 420,000 distinct CDR3 sequences, with more than 15% occurring only once. Sequenced input: blood. The receptor source for this set is a woman in her late teens or twenties with Graves' hyperthyroidism.

The chain uses TRBV6-1 and TRBJ2-6, with a weak D call TRBD2 (6 bases). Trimming shortened V by 6 bases and J by 6 bases, and 15 bases separated the two germline ends. The length of the CDR3 is 15 residues. CDR1 is MNHNS, CDR2 SASEGT, per germline. CDR3 loop: CASRTRGGEANVLTF. CDR3 in DNA: TGTGCCAGCAGAACTAGGGGAGGAGAGGCCAACGTCCTGACTTTC.

This clonotype was counted ten times or more. The rearrangement joins TRBV6-1 to TRBJ1-1, with 7 positions matching TRBD1. This CDR3 has 16 residues. The V segment lost 5 bases and the J segment 2 bases; nucleotides outside the gene matches: 11. Germline loops: CDR1 MNHNS, CDR2 SASEGT. This CDR3 reads CASSYRVEGANTEAFF. The CDR3, as DNA: TGTGCCAGCAGTTACCGGGTCGAGGGGGCAAACACTGAAGCTTTCTTT.

Ten or more counts support this clonotype. DNA for the CDR3: TGTGCCAGCAGCTCCATACTAAGCGGGCCCAGCAATGAGCAGTTCTTC. Its protein is CASSSILSGPSNEQFF. The chain couples TRBV7-8 to TRBJ2-1, with D maybe TRBD2 (6 bases). The CDR3 sequence is 16 residues long. CDR1 is SGHVS, CDR2 FQNEAQ, per germline. Trimming took 4 bases from V and 6 from J, leaving 19 bases between them.

Ten or more counts support this clonotype. The chain links TRBV20-1 to TRBJ1-5; D call uncertain. The CDR3 is 16 residues long. Germline CDR1 DFQATT, CDR2 SNEGSKA (reference sequence). Trimming left V 0 bases short and J 1 base short, with 13 bases between. CDR3 sequence (DNA): TGCAGTGCTAGAGATGAATCGGGTCTAAGCAATCAGCCCCAGCATTTT. Translation gives CSARDESGLSNQPQHF.

This clonotype was detected many times. The chain couples TRBV5-1 to TRBJ2-4; D possibly matches TRBD1 or TRBD2 (5 bases each). Per the germline V gene, CDR1 is SGHRS and CDR2 is YFSETQ. The CDR3 consists of 12 residues. V was shortened by 3 bases and J by 14 bases, with 15 bases between the two germline ends. CDR3 sequence reads: CASSYGRDAKYF. The CDR3 nucleotides are TGCGCCAGCAGCTACGGCCGGGACGCGAAGTACTTC.

This clonotype appeared a few times. This sequence joins TRBV27 and TRBJ1-1, with 10 nucleotides matching TRBD1. Germline CDR1 is MNHEY and CDR2 is SMNVEV (reference sequence). The CDR3 runs to 16 residues. J was trimmed by 3 bases and V by 5 bases; bases with no gene match: 9. CDR3 in amino acids: CASSPFRTGGYTEAFF. DNA of the CDR3: TGTGCCAGCAGTCCTTTTCGGACAGGGGGTTACACTGAAGCTTTCTTT.

This clonotype was picked up many times. This chain links TRBV6-1 with TRBJ2-5, with 9 positions matching TRBD1. The V gene end was trimmed by 6 bases and the J gene end by 4 bases; junction bases not matched to a gene: 9. Germline-derived CDR1 and CDR2 are MNHNS and SASEGT. This CDR3 contains 15 residues. CDR3 DNA: TGTGCCAGCAGCAACCACAGGGGGCGGTTAGAGACCCAGTACTTC. Residues: CASSNHRGRLETQYF.

In its sample, this clonotype was seen a few times. The genes are TRBV6-1 and TRBJ1-1; a weak D match, TRBD1 (6 bases). Trimming left V 6 bases short and J 6 bases short, with 14 bases between. This CDR3 is built from 13 residues. Germline-derived CDR1 and CDR2 are MNHNS and SASEGT. CDR3 protein: CASREAGAAEAFF. DNA for the CDR3: TGTGCCAGCAGGGAGGCGGGGGCAGCTGAAGCTTTCTTT.

This clonotype occurred many times. The genes are TRBV19 and TRBJ2-5; the D call may be TRBD1 or TRBD2 (6 bases each). The CDR3 has 14 residues. Germline lookup yields CDR1 LNHDA and CDR2 SQIVND (reference sequence). The germline V and J ends were trimmed by 4 bases and 5 bases, with 14 bases remaining between them. As DNA, the CDR3 is TGTGCCAGTAGTACCGCGTGGGGGGCCGAGACCCAGTACTTC. Protein product: CASSTAWGAETQYF.

The chain has TRBV3-1 and TRBJ1-5; a possible D gene is TRBD1 (5 bases). The CDR3 length is 16 residues. CDR1 is LGHDT, CDR2 YNNKEL, per germline (reference sequence). Trimming cost V 2 bases and J 6 bases, with 17 bases left between them. CDR3 region: CASSQSPDSRFQPQHF. The CDR3 DNA sequence: TGTGCCAGCAGCCAAAGTCCCGACAGCAGATTTCAGCCCCAGCATTTT.

This clonotype was recorded at least ten times. CDR3 in amino acids: CASSPRTGHDYEQYF. The CDR3 nucleotides read TGTGCCAGCTCACCACGCACAGGGCACGACTACGAGCAGTACTTC. V gene TRBV18 combines with J gene TRBJ2-7; D may be TRBD1 (6 bases). Looked up from germline, CDR1 is KGHSH and CDR2 is LQKENI. V lost 1 base and J lost 3, with 13 bases in between. The CDR3 is 15 amino acids.

This clonotype came up many times. The chain links TRBV6-1 to TRBJ2-2, with D possibly matching TRBD2 (5 bases). Germline V CDR1 and CDR2: MNHNS, SASEGT. V was trimmed by 6 bases and J by 0 bases, leaving 14 bases between them. The CDR3 covers 16 residues. DNA for the CDR3: TGTGCCAGCAGCGCCGGAAGCGGAGCGAACACCGGGGAGCTGTTTTTT. It translates to CASSAGSGANTGELFF.

In this sample, this clonotype turned up many times. V gene TRBV20-1 combines with J gene TRBJ2-1, with 11 bases matching TRBD2. The CDR3 totals 15 residues. V was clipped by 5 bases and J by 10 bases; unmatched bases: 13. CDR1 DFQATT and CDR2 SNEGSKA come from the germline V gene (reference sequence). The DNA for the CDR3 is TGCAGTGCTTTTCAGATTAGCGGGAGGGCCGGGGAGCAGTTCTTC. Amino acid sequence: CSAFQISGRAGEQFF.

This clonotype was seen at least ten times. The chain joins TRBV10-3 to TRBJ2-7, with TRBD2 identical over 9 bases. Germline CDR1 ENHRY, CDR2 SYGVKD. This CDR3 is built from 15 residues. The V and J ends lost 6 bases and 5 bases, in that order; junction bases with no gene match: 11. In nucleotides, the CDR3 is TGTGCCATCAGCCCTCTCACCGGGACTAGCCACGAGCAGTACTTC. Protein sequence: CAISPLTGTSHEQYF.

The chain joins TRBV6-5 to TRBJ2-5; 12 bases match TRBD2. The V segment lost 2 bases and the J segment 4 bases; nucleotides outside the gene matches: 5. Germline CDR1 is MNHEY and CDR2 is SVGAGI. The CDR3 has 16 amino acids. The CDR3 loop is CASSYPSGGAGETQYF. In DNA form, the CDR3 reads TGTGCCAGCAGTTACCCTAGCGGGGGGGCCGGAGAGACCCAGTACTTC.

This clonotype was picked up many times. The chain employs TRBV2 and TRBJ1-2; D ambiguous. Germline CDR1 SNHLY, CDR2 FYNNEI. The V end lost 3 bases, the J end lost 7 bases, and 15 bases lay between the germline ends. This CDR3 spans 14 amino acids. Here the CDR3 reads CASSDITDYGGYTF. DNA for the CDR3: TGTGCCAGCAGTGATATAACAGACTATGGTGGCTACACCTTC.

This rearrangement joins TRBV4-1 to TRBJ1-2; 9 bases fit TRBD1. The germline V gene encodes CDR1 MGHRA and CDR2 YSYEKL. V gave up 4 bases and J gave up 6 bases; unmatched junction bases: 9. The CDR3 length is 15 residues. The CDR3 protein is CASSPPGDRVNGYTF. The CDR3 DNA is TGCGCCAGCAGCCCACCCGGGGACAGGGTAAATGGCTACACCTTC.

This clonotype appeared many times. V and J are TRBV24-1 and TRBJ1-2, with D possibly TRBD1 on 5 matching bases. This CDR3 comprises 18 residues. Germline lookup yields CDR1 KGHDR and CDR2 SFDVKD. Trimming stripped 1 base from V and 3 bases from J, with 20 bases between. This chain's CDR3 is CATSDFGQGDPTDYGYTF. The CDR3 region has the DNA TGTGCCACCAGTGATTTTGGGCAGGGAGATCCCACTGACTATGGCTACACCTTC.

This clonotype appeared a few times. V gene TRBV19 combines with J gene TRBJ1-4; D may be TRBD1 (5 bases). This CDR3 comprises 14 residues. V dropped 6 bases and J dropped 8 bases, with 16 bases sitting between them. Germline loops: CDR1 LNHDA, CDR2 SQIVND (reference sequence). CDR3 in DNA: TGTGCCAGTAGCCTCACACTTACAGGAGAAAAACTGTTTTTT. This encodes CASSLTLTGEKLFF.

Many counts were recorded for this clonotype. This chain connects TRBV12-3 or TRBV12-4 to TRBJ2-5; 8 bases match TRBD2. Trimming cost V 5 bases and J 7 bases; bases outside gene matches: 15. The CDR3 is 16 amino acids. The CDR3 sequence: CASSEGPAGGFGTQYF. DNA for the CDR3: TGTGCCAGCAGTGAGGGCCCCGCGGGGGGATTCGGGACCCAGTACTTC.

This clonotype came up many times. This chain links TRBV28 with TRBJ2-3; D remains unclear. The germline V gene has CDR1 MDHEN and CDR2 SYDVKM. Trimming took 6 bases from V and 4 from J, leaving 8 bases between them. The CDR3 contains 12 residues. CDR3 nucleotide sequence: TGTGCCAGCAGGGGTGGAGCAGATACGCAGTATTTT. It codes for CASRGGADTQYF.